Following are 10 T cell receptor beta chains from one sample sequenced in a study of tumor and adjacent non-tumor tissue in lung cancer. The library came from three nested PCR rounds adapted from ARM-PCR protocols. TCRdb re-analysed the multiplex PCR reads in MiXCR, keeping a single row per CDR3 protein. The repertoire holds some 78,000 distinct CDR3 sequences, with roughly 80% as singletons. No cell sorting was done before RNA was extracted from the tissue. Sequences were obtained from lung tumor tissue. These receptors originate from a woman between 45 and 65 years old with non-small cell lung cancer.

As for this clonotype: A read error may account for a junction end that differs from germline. The CDR3 here is CTSSMADTQYF. The CDR3 nucleotides are TGTACCAGTAGTATGGCAGATACGCAGTATTTT. The chain joins TRBV6-5 to TRBJ2-3; D remains ambiguous. The CDR3 has 11 amino acids. Germline V gene lookup returns CDR1 MNHEY and CDR2 SVGAGI.

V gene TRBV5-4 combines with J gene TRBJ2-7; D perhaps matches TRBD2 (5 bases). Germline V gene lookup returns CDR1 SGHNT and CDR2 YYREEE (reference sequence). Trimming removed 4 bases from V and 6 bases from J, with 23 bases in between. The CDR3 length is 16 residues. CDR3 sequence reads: CASSPALTGGSLEQYF. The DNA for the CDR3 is TGTGCCAGCAGCCCCGCCTTGACTGGTGGGAGTCTCGAGCAGTACTTC.

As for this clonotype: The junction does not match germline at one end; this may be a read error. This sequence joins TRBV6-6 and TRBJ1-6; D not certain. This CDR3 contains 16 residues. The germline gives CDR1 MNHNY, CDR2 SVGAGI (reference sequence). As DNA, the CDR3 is TGTGCCAGTAGTTACTTTTCATCAAACCGTAATTCACCCCTCCACTTT. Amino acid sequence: CASSYFSSNRNSPLHF.

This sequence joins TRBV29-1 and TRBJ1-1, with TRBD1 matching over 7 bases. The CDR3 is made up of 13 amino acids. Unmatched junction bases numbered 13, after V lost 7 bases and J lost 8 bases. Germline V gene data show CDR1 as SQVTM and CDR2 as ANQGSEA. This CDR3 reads CSAGEGAGTEAFF. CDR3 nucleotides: TGCAGCGCTGGGGAGGGGGCAGGAACAGAAGCTTTCTTT.

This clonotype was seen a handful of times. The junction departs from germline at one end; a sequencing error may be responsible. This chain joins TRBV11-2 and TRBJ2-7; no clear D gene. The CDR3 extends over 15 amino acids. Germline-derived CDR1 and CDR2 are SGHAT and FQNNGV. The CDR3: CASNLSPSPSYEHYF. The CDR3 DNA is TGTGCCAGCAATTTATCTCCGAGTCCCTCCTACGAGCATTACTTC.

This CDR3 is CASREGGTNNDQYF. The CDR3 nucleotides are TGCGCCAGCAGGGAAGGAGGGACTAACAATGATCAGTACTTC. The chain has TRBV10-2 and TRBJ2-1; 7 bases line up with TRBD2. Judging by the DNA end, TRBJ2-4 fits better; the J call may be wrong. The CDR3 covers 14 residues. Looked up from germline, CDR1 is WSHSY and CDR2 is SAAADI.

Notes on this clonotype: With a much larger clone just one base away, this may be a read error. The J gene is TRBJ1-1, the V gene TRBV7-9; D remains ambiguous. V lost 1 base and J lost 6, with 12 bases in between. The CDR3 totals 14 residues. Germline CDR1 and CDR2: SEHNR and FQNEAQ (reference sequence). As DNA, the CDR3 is TGTGCCAGCAGCTTAGAGCCTCGATGGGCTGAAGCTTTCTTT. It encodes CASSLEPRWAEAFF.

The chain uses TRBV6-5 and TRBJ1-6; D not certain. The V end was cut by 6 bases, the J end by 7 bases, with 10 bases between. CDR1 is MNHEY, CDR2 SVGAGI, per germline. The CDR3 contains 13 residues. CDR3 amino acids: CASRGIGNSPLHF. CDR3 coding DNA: TGTGCCAGCAGAGGGATAGGGAATTCACCCCTCCACTTT.

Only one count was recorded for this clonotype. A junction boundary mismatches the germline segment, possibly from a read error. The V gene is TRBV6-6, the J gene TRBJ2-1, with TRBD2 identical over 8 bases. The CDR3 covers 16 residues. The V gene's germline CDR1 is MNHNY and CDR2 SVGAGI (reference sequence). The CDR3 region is CASGSPSGTSTNEQFF. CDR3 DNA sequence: TGTGCCAGCGGTTCACCCTCCGGGACTAGTACGAATGAGCAATTCTTC.

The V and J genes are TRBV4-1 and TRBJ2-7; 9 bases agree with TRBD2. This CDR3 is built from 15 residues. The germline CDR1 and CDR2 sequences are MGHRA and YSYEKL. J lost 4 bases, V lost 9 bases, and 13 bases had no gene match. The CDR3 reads CASGQLAGVRYEQYF. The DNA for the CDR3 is TGCGCCAGTGGCCAGTTAGCGGGAGTACGGTACGAGCAGTACTTC.